Listed below are T cell receptor beta chains from one sample, sequenced in a study of shared clonotypes between healthy human individuals. TCRdb keeps only in-frame clones here, not all; method: immunoSEQ multiplex PCR. The sample holds some 1 million clones, around 74% seen once. Sequencing was performed on memory CD4+ T cells sorted from blood. These receptors were obtained from a man between 18 and 35 years old in good health. Each CDR3 is given with its conserved first and last residue. Clone size, where shown, is once, few, many, or a class for clones that have expanded.

V gene,clone size,CDR3 protein
TRBV6-6,.,CASTSGKVQYNEQFF
TRBV10-3,.,CAISGSLLTGATEAFF
TRBV11-2,.,CASSSLLDTQYF
TRBV5-1,.,CASSLVAGSEETQYF
TRBV7-2,.,CASSRRLAGAGDTQYF
TRBV6-5,.,CATQESGANVLTF
TRBV28,.,CASSLLQGEAFF
TRBV4-2,.,CASSQRSLQGGRNEKLFF
TRBV5-7,.,CASSWRGGGYTF
TRBV30,.,CAWSHSGFTYEQYF
TRBV10-3,.,CAISRDSGNTIYF
TRBV28,once,CASSLPGGRLQPQHF
TRBV18,few,CASSPGQLNYGYTF
TRBV7-6,.,CASSLGQLSEAFF
TRBV20-1,.,CSAREGNEQYF
TRBV28,.,CASRGTGIDEQYF
TRBV15,.,CATSTLRAERKVAGGPKYNEQFF
TRBV5-1,.,CASSLRQGDNSPLHF
TRBV6-1,.,CASSEVDRTRIEAFF
TRBV5-1,.,CASSLPPGTGGSGANVLTF
TRBV5-4,many,CASSLVTAYGYTF
TRBV7-2,.,CASSRDRGNTGELFF
TRBV7-9,few,CASSQPGLAGFETQYF
TRBV9,.,CASSVGDRDRETQYF
TRBV5-6,.,CASSLAGDRAAFF
TRBV18,few,CASSPPGGSNTEAFF
TRBV6-4,few,CASSDPSGTSGGTYEQYF
TRBV4-3,.,CASSRDRSLNEKLFF
TRBV6-6,.,CASRESAVNSFF
TRBV28,once,CASSFGKGRDTQYF
TRBV4-1,.,CASSQDQQGTNVLTF
TRBV5-4,.,CASSFGGIAQSAEAFF
TRBV15,once,CATSVGGDLAKNIQYF
TRBV9,.,CASSVGGREKDEQFF
TRBV5-1,.,CASSKGPGADTQYF
TRBV30,once,CAWSPQGLAGVREQFF
TRBV7-3,.,CASSHSQGRYEQYF
TRBV2,.,CASSQRGRIETQYF
TRBV6-1,.,CASSGDRANSPLHF
TRBV5-4,.,CASSLAQNQETQYF
TRBV27,once,CASSIRTVYNEQFF
TRBV6-5,.,CASSYGSGEQYF
TRBV7-9,.,CASSLGSAYTEAFF
TRBV9,.,CASSVGGTGANVLTF
TRBV18,.,CASSPRSKGGTEAFF
TRBV7-7,.,CASSPGTGRIDTQYF